This TCR beta chain was profiled in a study of response to subunit inactivated influenza vaccine (dated by TCRdb to the late 2010s). A note on the overall study: To follow how T cells responded to a trivalent subunit inactivated influenza vaccine, the researchers relied on deep quantitative profiling of the T cell receptor repertoire. What the authors observed across the whole study: The authors proposed that each seasonal influenza vaccination may bring in only a limited number of new T cells.

This clonotype has only a few counts. What antigen it recognizes has not been identified. No base quality information exists; no much larger clone differs at one position. The germline ends are 14 bases apart after V is trimmed by 7 bases and J by 7 bases. CDR1 SQVTM and CDR2 ANQGSEA were looked up in the germline V gene. Measured from the cysteine to the phenylalanine, the CDR3 is 12 residues long. Just CDR3 DNA is preserved here, 36 bases in frame from base 1. Libraries were constructed by RT-PCR. The instrument given in TCRdb is Illumina HiSeq 2500. TCRdb trimmed public reads at Q25 via fastp, called clones via MiXCR and kept in-frame beta chains. Rows with one shared CDR3 protein collapse into an entry with the most common genes and DNA. A total of over 650,000 distinct CDR3 sequences appear in this sample, about 18% of them only once. The ten biggest clones cover around 9.9% of the sample.

The rearranged chain carries TRBV29-1 and TRBJ2-1; possibly the D gene is TRBD2, per 5 matching bases. The source of this sequence is a man over 45 who received an inactivated influenza vaccine. Donor details come from another sample of the same person, matched by shared clones. Sequences were derived from PBMCs from blood, sampled more than 4 days after vaccination. The nucleotides read TGCAGCGCCTTGGGCCCGGGGAATGAGCAGTTCTTC. Its protein product is CSALGPGNEQFF.